This TCR beta chain was recorded in a study of blood T cells in healthy people across ages. A second PCR of about 7 to 11 cycles used a sample-barcoded 5' primer and a J-beta primer mix. A single record per CDR3 protein comes from TCRdb applying MiXCR to the 5' RACE reads. The table includes 850,000 to 1,300,000 distinct CDR3 sequences, 40% to 50% detected once. This clonotype was counted between two and nine times. This CDR3 is 16 amino acids long. In germline, CDR1 is SGHAT, CDR2 FQNNGV. Trimming removed 5 bases from V and 0 bases from J, with 14 bases in between. The sample taken for sequencing was blood. This chain joins TRBV11-2 and TRBJ2-1; D gene ambiguous. This TCR was sampled from a woman aged 55 to 70 in good health. For the CDR3, the DNA is TGTGCCAGCAGCCAGACGGTTAGCTTCTCCTACAATGAGCAGTTCTTC. Amino acids: CASSQTVSFSYNEQFF.